This TCR beta chain is from a study of regulatory and conventional T cells in RAG deficiency. Overall study findings and caveats: Treg unique TCR beta sequences were 80 to 100-fold fewer in Omenn syndrome and CID/AS patients than controls. Control T-cell subsets had markedly higher Shannon entropy and lower Simpson indices than RAG-deficient patients.

TCRdb's table, derived via immunoSEQ multiplex PCR, lists solely in-frame clones and lacks some. The repertoire holds approximately 28,000 clones, nearly 95% seen once, with over 0.15% in the top ten. Concerning this clone: Its antigen is not known.

Genomic DNA came from blood conventional CD4+ T cells gated CD25-low CD127-high. Germline V lookup: CDR1 MDHEN, CDR2 SYDVKM. The trim removed 5 bases at V and 7 bases at J, leaving 7 bases unmatched. The CDR3 is 16 amino acids. This same sample was also taken into another study, of regulatory T cells. That paper states: The primer mix had 52 TRBV and 13 TRBJ primers.

The chain has TRBV28 and TRBJ2-2, with 13 bases identical to TRBD2. The sequence came from a human donor in good health. Sequenced: CD25- CD4+ T cells sorted from blood. CDR3 sequence reads: CASSLTSGGAGGELFF. The CDR3 DNA reads as TGTGCCAGCAGTCTTACTAGCGGGGGGGCTGGCGGGGAGCTGTTTTTT.